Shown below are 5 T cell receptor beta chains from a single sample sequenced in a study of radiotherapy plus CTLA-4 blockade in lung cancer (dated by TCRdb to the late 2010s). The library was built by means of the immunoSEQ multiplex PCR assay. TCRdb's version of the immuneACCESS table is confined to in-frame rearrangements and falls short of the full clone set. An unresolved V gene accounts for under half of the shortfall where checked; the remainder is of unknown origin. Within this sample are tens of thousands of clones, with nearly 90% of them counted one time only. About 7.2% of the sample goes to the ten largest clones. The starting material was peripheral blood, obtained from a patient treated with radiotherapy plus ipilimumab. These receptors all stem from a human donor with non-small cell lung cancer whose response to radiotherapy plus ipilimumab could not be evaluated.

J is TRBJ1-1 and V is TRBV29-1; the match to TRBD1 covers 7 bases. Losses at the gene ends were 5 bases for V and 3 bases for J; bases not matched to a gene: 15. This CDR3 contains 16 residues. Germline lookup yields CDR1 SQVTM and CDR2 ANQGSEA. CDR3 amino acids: CSVLKNSDRLYTEAFF. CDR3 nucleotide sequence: TGCAGCGTTCTAAAGAACTCGGACAGGCTTTACACTGAAGCTTTCTTT.

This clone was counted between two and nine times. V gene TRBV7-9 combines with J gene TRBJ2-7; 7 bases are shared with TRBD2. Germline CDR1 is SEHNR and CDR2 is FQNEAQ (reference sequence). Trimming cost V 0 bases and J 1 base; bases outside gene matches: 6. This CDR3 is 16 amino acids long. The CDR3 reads CASSLAGVAGSYEQYF. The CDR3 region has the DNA TGTGCCAGCAGCTTAGCGGGAGTAGCGGGTTCCTACGAGCAGTACTTC.

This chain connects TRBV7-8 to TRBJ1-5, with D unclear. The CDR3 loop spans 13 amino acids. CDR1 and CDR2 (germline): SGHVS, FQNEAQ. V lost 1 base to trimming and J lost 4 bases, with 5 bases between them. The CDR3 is CASSLDGNQPQHF. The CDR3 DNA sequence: TGTGCCAGCAGCTTAGACGGGAATCAGCCCCAGCATTTT.

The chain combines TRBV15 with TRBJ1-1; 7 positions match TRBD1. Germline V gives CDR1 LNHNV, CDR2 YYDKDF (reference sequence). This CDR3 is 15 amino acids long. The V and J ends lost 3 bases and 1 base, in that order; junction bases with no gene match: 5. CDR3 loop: CATSSVDRANTEAFF. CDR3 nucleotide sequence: TGTGCCACCAGCAGCGTCGACAGGGCGAACACTGAAGCTTTCTTT.

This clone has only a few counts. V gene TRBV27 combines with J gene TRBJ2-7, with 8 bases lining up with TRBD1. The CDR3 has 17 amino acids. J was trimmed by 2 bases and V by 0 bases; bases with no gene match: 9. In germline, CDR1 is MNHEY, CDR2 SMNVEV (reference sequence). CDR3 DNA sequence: TGTGCCAGCAGTTTATCGCCCGTGGAACAGGGGGCCTACGAGCAGTACTTC. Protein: CASSLSPVEQGAYEQYF.